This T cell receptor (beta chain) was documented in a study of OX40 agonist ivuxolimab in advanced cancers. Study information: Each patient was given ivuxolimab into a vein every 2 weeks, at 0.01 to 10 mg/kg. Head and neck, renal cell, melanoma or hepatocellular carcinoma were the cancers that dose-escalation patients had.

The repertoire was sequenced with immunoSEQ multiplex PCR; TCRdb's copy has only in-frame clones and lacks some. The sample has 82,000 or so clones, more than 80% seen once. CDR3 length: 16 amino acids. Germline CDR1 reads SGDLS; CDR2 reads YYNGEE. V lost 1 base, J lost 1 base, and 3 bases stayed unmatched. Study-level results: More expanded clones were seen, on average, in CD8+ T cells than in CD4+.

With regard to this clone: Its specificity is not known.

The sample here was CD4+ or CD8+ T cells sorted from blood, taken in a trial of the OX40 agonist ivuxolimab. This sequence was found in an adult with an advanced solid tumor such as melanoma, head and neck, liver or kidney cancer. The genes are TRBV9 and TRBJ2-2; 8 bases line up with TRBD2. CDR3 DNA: TGTGCCAGCAGCGTAACGCTAGCGGGGAACACCGGGGAGCTGTTTTTT. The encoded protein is CASSVTLAGNTGELFF. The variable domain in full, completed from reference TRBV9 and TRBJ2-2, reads DSGVTQTPKHLITATGQRVTLRCSPRSGDLSVYWYQQSLDQGLQFLIQYYNGEERAKGNILERFSAQQFPDLHSELNLSSLELGDSALYFCASSVTLAGNTGELFFGEGSRLTVL.